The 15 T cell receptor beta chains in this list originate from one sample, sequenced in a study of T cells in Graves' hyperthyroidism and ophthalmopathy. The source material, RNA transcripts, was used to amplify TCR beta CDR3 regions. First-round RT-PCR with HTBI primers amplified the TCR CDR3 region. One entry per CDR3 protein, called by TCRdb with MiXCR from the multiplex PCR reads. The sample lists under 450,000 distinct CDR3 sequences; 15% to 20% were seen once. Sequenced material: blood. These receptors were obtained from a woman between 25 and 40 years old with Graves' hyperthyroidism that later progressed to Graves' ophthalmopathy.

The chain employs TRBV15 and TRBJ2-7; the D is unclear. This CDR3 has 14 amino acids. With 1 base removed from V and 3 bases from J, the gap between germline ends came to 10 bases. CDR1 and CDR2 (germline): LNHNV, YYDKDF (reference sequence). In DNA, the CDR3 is TGTGCCACCAGCAGAGGCGGAGAGGACTACGAGCAGTACTTC. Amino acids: CATSRGGEDYEQYF.

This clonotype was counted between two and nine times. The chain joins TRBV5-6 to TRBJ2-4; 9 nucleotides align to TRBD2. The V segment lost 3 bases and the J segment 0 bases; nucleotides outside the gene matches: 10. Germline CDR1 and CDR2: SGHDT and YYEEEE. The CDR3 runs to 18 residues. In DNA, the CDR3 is TGTGCCAGCAGCTCCCGGACTAGCGAACCGCTAGCCAAAAACATTCAGTACTTC. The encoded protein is CASSSRTSEPLAKNIQYF.

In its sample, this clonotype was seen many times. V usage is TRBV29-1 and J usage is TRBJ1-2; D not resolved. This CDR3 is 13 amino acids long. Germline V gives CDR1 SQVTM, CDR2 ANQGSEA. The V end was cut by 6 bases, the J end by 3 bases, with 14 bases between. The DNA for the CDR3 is TGCAGCGTCGCCCCCGGGATGGACTATGGCTACACCTTC. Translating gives CSVAPGMDYGYTF.

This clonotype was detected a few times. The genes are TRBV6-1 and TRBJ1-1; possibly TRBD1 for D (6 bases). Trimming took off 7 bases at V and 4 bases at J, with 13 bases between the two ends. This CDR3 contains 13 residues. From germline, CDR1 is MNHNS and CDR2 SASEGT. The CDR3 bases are TGTGCCAGCATCAGGTTAGGGGGCACTGAAGCTTTCTTT. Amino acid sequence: CASIRLGGTEAFF.

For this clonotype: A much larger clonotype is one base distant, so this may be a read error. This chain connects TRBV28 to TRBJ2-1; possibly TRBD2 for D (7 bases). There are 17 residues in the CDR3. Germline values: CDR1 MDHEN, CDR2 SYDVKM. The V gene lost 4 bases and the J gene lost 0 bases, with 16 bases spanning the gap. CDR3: CASSSSAGASSYNEQFF. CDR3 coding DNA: TGTGCCAGCAGTTCCTCTGCGGGGGCCAGCTCCTACAATGAGCAGTTCTTC.

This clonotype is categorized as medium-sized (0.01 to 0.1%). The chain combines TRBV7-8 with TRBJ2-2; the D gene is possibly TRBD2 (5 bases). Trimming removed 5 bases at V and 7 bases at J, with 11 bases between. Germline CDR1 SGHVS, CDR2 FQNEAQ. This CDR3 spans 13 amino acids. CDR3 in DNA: TGTGCCAGCAGCCCCCTACTAGGCGGGGAGCTGTTTTTT. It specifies CASSPLLGGELFF.

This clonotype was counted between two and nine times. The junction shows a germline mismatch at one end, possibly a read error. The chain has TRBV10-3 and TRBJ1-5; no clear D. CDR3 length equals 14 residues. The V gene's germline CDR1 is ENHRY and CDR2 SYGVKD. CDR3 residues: CATSDEQKNQPQHF. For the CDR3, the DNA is TGTGCCACCAGTGACGAGCAGAAGAATCAGCCCCAGCATTTT.

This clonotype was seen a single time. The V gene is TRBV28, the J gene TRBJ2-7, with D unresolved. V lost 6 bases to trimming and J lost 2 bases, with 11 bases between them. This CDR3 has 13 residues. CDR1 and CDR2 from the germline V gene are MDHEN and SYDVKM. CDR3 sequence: CASSTTVPYEQYV. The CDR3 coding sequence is TGTGCCAGCAGCACAACAGTTCCCTACGAGCAGTACGTC.

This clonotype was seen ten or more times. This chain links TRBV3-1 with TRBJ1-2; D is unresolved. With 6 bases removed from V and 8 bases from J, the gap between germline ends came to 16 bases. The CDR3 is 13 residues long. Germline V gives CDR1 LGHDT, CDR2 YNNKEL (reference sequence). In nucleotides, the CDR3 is TGTGCCAGCAGGCCGTCCCTGAGAGGAGGCTACACCTTC. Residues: CASRPSLRGGYTF.

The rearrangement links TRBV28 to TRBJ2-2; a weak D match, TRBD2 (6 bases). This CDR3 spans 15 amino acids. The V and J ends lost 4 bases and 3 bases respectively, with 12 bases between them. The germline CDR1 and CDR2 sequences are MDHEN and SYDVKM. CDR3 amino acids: CASSYPREDTGELFF. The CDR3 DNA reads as TGTGCCAGCAGTTACCCCAGGGAGGACACCGGGGAGCTGTTTTTT.

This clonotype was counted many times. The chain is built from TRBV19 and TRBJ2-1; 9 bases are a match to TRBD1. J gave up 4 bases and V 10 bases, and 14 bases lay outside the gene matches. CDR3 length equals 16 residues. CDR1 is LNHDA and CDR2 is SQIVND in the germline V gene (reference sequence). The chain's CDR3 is CATTLSAGTGYNEQFF. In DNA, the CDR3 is TGTGCCACTACACTGTCTGCCGGGACAGGGTACAATGAGCAGTTCTTC.

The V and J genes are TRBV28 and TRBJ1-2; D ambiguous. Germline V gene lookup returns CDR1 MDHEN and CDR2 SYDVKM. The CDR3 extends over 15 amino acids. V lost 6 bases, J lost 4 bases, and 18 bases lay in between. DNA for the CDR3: TGTGCCAGCAGAAGCGACCCGAAGAGCTTCTATGGCTACACCTTC. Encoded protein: CASRSDPKSFYGYTF.

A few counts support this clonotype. The CDR3 spells CAISESTSGPEVPPDTQYF. The CDR3 DNA reads TGTGCCATCAGTGAGTCAACTAGCGGGCCCGAGGTGCCCCCAGATACGCAGTATTTT. J is TRBJ2-3 and V is TRBV10-3; 9 nucleotides match TRBD2. The CDR3 loop spans 19 amino acids. Germline lookup yields CDR1 ENHRY and CDR2 SYGVKD. V was clipped by 0 bases and J by 4 bases; unmatched bases: 14.

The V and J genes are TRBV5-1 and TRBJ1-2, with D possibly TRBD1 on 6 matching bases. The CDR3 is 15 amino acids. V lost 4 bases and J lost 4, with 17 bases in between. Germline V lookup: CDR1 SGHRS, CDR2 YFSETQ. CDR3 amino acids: CASSPTQGRSYGYTF. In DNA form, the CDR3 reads TGCGCCAGCAGCCCAACACAGGGTCGTAGCTATGGCTACACCTTC. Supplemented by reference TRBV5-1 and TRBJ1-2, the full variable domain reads KAGVTQTPRYLIKTRGQQVTLSCSPISGHRSVSWYQQTPGQGLQFLFEYFSETQRNKGNFPGRFSGRQFSNSRSEMNVSTLELGDSALYLCASSPTQGRSYGYTFGSGTRLTVV.

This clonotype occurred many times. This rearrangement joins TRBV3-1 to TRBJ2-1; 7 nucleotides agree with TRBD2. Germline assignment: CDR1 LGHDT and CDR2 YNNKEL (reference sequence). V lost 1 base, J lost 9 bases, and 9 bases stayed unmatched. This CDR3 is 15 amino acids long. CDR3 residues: CASSQALREFGEQFF. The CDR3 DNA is TGTGCCAGCAGCCAAGCTTTGCGGGAGTTTGGTGAGCAGTTCTTC.